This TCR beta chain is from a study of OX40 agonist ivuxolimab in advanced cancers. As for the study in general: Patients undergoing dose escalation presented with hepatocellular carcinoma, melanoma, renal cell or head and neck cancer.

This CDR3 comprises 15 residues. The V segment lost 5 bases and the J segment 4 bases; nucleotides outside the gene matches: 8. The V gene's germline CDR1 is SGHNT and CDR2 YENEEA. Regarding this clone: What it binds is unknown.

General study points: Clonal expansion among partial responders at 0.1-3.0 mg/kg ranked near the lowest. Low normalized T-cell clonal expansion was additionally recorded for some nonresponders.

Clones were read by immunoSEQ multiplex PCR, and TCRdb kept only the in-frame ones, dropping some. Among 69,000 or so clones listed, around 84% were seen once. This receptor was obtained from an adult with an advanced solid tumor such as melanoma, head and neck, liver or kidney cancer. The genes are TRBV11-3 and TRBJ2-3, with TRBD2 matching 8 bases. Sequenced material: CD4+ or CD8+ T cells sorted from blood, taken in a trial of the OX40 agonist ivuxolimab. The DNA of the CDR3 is TGTGCCAGCAGCCCCGGGGGGGCCGGCGCAGATACGCAGTATTTT. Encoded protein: CASSPGGAGADTQYF. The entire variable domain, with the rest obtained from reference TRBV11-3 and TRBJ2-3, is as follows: EAGVVQSPRYKIIEKKQPVAFWCNPISGHNTLYWYLQNLGQGPELLIRYENEEAVDDSQLPKDRFSAERLKGVDSTLKIQPAELGDSAVYLCASSPGGAGADTQYFGPGTRLTVL.